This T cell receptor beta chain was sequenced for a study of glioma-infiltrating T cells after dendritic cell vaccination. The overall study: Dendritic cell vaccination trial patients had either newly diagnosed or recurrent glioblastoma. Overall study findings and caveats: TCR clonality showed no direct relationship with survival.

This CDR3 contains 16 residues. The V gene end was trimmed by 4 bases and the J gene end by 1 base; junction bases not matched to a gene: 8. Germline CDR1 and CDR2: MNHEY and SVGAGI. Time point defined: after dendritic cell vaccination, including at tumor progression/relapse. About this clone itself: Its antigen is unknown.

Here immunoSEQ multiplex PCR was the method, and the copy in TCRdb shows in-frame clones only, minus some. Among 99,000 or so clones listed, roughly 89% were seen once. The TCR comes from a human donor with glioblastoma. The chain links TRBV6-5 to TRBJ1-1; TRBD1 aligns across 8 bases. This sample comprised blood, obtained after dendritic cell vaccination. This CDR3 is CASSSYSGTGNTEAFF. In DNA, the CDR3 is TGTGCCAGCAGTTCCTACTCCGGGACAGGGAACACTGAAGCTTTCTTT.